This record covers a single T cell receptor beta chain. This entry belongs to a study of T cell changes during pregnancy in multiple sclerosis. The data were produced by immunoSEQ multiplex PCR, yet TCRdb's version contains in-frame clones alone and is incomplete. The sample lists about 28,000 clones; 92% were seen once. Specimen: peripheral blood, collected in the first trimester of pregnancy. The clonotype originates from a female donor in good health, enrolled as a control in a pregnancy study.

For the CDR3, the DNA is TGTGCCACAACGGGTGACAGAGACAATCAGCCCCAGCATTTT. This encodes CATTGDRDNQPQHF. The genes are TRBV6-5 and TRBJ1-5; a weak D match, TRBD1 (5 bases). This CDR3 has 14 residues. The V gene lost 10 bases and the J gene lost 3 bases, with 16 bases spanning the gap. Germline V gene data show CDR1 as MNHEY and CDR2 as SVGAGI.